There are a few counts of the clone carrying this TCR beta chain. Its antigen is not known. This record belongs to a study of cytomegalovirus exposure and HLA in healthy donors. The PCR had 60 Vbeta and 13 Jbeta primers. Original processing notes: A later analysis counted 65 million to 95 million unique TCR beta chains, about 10 million shared. Assay: immunoSEQ multiplex PCR; the TCRdb copy retains only in-frame clones and omits some. V, J and clone size are those of that table, while D and trimming were read from the DNA. This sample yields approximately 220,000 clones, of which 76% are seen a single time; 0.6% to 0.7% belongs to the top ten. Per germline, CDR1 SGDLS and CDR2 YYNGEE. This CDR3 contains 14 residues. V lost 1 base to trimming and J lost 0 bases, with 7 bases between them. Whole-study findings and limits: No immune exposure information besides CMV serostatus was available. Analysis was carried out at a later point, and it linked a missense DCLRE1C variant to TCR beta V- and J-gene trimming. Diagnosis of cytomegalovirus status made by the classifier reportedly showed high specificity and sensitivity.

What was sequenced was PBMCs. This receptor was obtained from a man younger than 35 in good health and CMV-seronegative. The J gene is TRBJ1-1, the V gene TRBV9; D is undetermined. CDR3 loop: CASSVNSMNTEAFF. CDR3 nucleotides: TGTGCCAGCAGCGTAAACAGTATGAACACTGAAGCTTTCTTT.